This TCR beta chain was sequenced for a study of cytomegalovirus exposure and HLA in healthy donors. The PCR had 60 Vbeta and 13 Jbeta primers. The assay was immunoSEQ multiplex PCR, and TCRdb's table has in-frame clones only and misses some. The data contain 100,000 to 150,000 clones, roughly 72% of them singletons. The germline V gene encodes CDR1 SGHNT and CDR2 YENEEA. The ends were cut back, 4 bases at V and 5 bases at J, with 17 bases in the middle. There are 15 residues in the CDR3. Study conclusions and caveats: A missense variant in DCLRE1C was later tied to TCR beta V- and J-gene trimming. Looking again later, the authors saw that most CMV-associated TCR beta chains seemed HLA-restricted. Reports indicate that TCR beta sequences accurately predicted the HLA-A and HLA-B alleles of most subjects.

Only one count was recorded for this clone. The target antigen is unknown. The source material was PBMCs. This receptor was taken from a woman aged 50 to 60 in good health and CMV-seronegative. The chain links TRBV11-3 to TRBJ1-2, with D perhaps matching TRBD1 (5 bases). The CDR3 protein is CASSSLAGKGYGYTF. CDR3 coding DNA: TGTGCCAGCAGCTCTTTAGCAGGGAAGGGGTATGGCTACACCTTC.